Each of the 16 T cell receptor beta chains below was sequenced from the same sample in a study of CD8 T cells in ankylosing spondylitis. Using its own MiXCR run on the 5' RACE reads, TCRdb lists one record per CDR3 protein. The sample has 5,000 or so distinct CDR3 sequences, roughly 2% seen once. The sequencing sample was made of blood, either unsorted or a sorted T cell fraction (not recorded which). Receptor source: a male donor with ankylosing spondylitis or in good health (not recorded which).

This clonotype was counted ten times or more. This rearrangement joins TRBV9 to TRBJ2-2, with D maybe TRBD2 (6 bases). The CDR3 has 16 residues. CDR1 is SGDLS, CDR2 YYNGEE, per germline. V was trimmed by 4 bases and J by 5 bases, leaving 18 bases between them. The CDR3 sequence: CASSSSGPHGTGELFF. The CDR3 DNA reads TGTGCCAGCAGCTCGAGCGGGCCCCACGGAACCGGGGAGCTGTTTTTT.

This clonotype occurred many times. J is TRBJ2-1 and V is TRBV9; 11 positions agree with TRBD2. The J segment lost 5 bases and the V segment lost 4 bases, leaving 14 bases of the junction unmatched. CDR3 length equals 18 residues. CDR1 and CDR2 from the germline V gene are SGDLS and YYNGEE. The chain's CDR3 is CASSPILTIAGGDNEQFF. The CDR3 DNA sequence: TGTGCCAGCAGCCCCATTTTAACCATAGCGGGAGGGGACAATGAGCAGTTCTTC.

This clonotype was detected ten times or more. The V gene is TRBV9, the J gene TRBJ2-7; 7 nucleotides line up with TRBD2. The J segment lost 5 bases and the V segment lost 4 bases, leaving 12 bases of the junction unmatched. Germline V gives CDR1 SGDLS, CDR2 YYNGEE. The CDR3 totals 15 residues. CDR3 sequence reads: CASSLSGWEGDEQYF. CDR3 DNA sequence: TGTGCCAGCAGCCTCTCGGGTTGGGAGGGCGACGAGCAGTACTTC.

This clonotype is medium-sized. The chain links TRBV9 to TRBJ2-1; 9 nucleotides align to TRBD2. The CDR3 runs to 15 residues. Germline V CDR1 and CDR2: SGDLS, YYNGEE. The ends lost 0 bases at V and 11 bases at J; junction bases unmatched: 9. CDR3 DNA sequence: TGTGCCAGCAGCGTAGTAGATAGCGGGAGATCGCAGCAGTTCTTC. It specifies CASSVVDSGRSQQFF.

At least ten counts were recorded for this clonotype. The chain combines TRBV9 with TRBJ1-2; D may be TRBD1 (6 bases). The germline V and J ends were trimmed by 2 bases and 2 bases, with 10 bases remaining between them. Per the germline V gene, CDR1 is SGDLS and CDR2 is YYNGEE. The length of the CDR3 is 14 residues. The CDR3 bases are TGTGCCAGCAGCGTGGGGGCCCCCAACTATGGCTACACCTTC. Translated: CASSVGAPNYGYTF.

This clonotype was counted at least ten times. The V call is TRBV9, the J call TRBJ2-3; 9 nucleotides align to TRBD2. The CDR3 runs to 17 residues. Unmatched junction bases numbered 6, after V lost 0 bases and J lost 1 base. Germline V gives CDR1 SGDLS, CDR2 YYNGEE. CDR3 region: CASSVVGTSSGTDTQYF. For the CDR3, the DNA is TGTGCCAGCAGCGTAGTGGGGACTAGCTCCGGCACAGATACGCAGTATTTT.

This clonotype was observed at least ten times. V is TRBV9 and J is TRBJ2-5, with D perhaps being TRBD1 or TRBD2 (5 bases each). Germline V gene sequence: CDR1 SGDLS, CDR2 YYNGEE. Between the trimmed V and J ends, which lost 3 bases and 5 bases, there was a span of 11 bases. This CDR3 comprises 13 residues. As DNA, the CDR3 is TGTGCCAGCAGCGGTTATGGGGACGAGACCCAGTACTTC. Amino acid sequence: CASSGYGDETQYF.

This clonotype was observed many times. This sequence joins TRBV9 and TRBJ2-3; a possible D gene is TRBD1 (5 bases). V lost 3 bases to trimming and J lost 4 bases, with 18 bases between them. This CDR3 is built from 16 residues. Germline CDR1 and CDR2: SGDLS and YYNGEE. Here the CDR3 DNA reads TGTGCCAGCAGCGCATTTGACAGACCGATGGCAGATACGCAGTATTTT. This translates into CASSAFDRPMADTQYF.

This clonotype is classed as medium-sized. The V gene is TRBV9, the J gene TRBJ2-3; D unclear. Trimming cost V 6 bases and J 0 bases, with 8 bases left between them. CDR1 SGDLS and CDR2 YYNGEE come from the germline V gene. The CDR3 consists of 13 residues. Here the CDR3 DNA reads TGTGCCAGCACGGTGGGAAGCACAGATACGCAGTATTTT. Protein product: CASTVGSTDTQYF.

This clonotype has ten or more counts. The chain has TRBV9 and TRBJ2-3; D perhaps matches TRBD2 (5 bases). Deletions cut 3 bases from V and 4 bases from J, with 15 bases between. The germline gives CDR1 SGDLS, CDR2 YYNGEE. The CDR3 has 15 residues. In DNA, the CDR3 is TGTGCCAGCAGCGAGGACTGGGGTTATTCAGATACGCAGTATTTT. Residues: CASSEDWGYSDTQYF.

This clonotype is medium-sized. The chain has TRBV9 and TRBJ1-1; no clear D. The CDR3 covers 13 residues. V shed 0 bases and J shed 0 bases, with 3 bases lying between them. The germline V gene has CDR1 SGDLS and CDR2 YYNGEE. The CDR3 sequence is CASSVVLNTEAFF. CDR3 bases: TGTGCCAGCAGCGTAGTATTGAACACTGAAGCTTTCTTT.

Many counts were recorded for this clonotype. The chain has TRBV9 and TRBJ2-3, with D unresolved. The germline gives CDR1 SGDLS, CDR2 YYNGEE. Trimming cost V 3 bases and J 4 bases, with 21 bases left between them. The CDR3 spans 17 residues. CDR3 in amino acids: CASSALDRASPPDTQYF. CDR3 DNA sequence: TGTGCCAGCAGCGCGTTGGATCGGGCCAGCCCCCCAGATACGCAGTATTTT.

This clonotype was found many times. The V and J genes are TRBV21-1 and TRBJ2-7. TRBV21-1 is reported as a pseudogene. The CDR3 totals 15 residues. CDR3 DNA sequence: TGTGCCAGCAGCAAGGGTGGGAAGGACTTCCACGAGCAGTACTTC. Amino acid sequence: CASSKGGKDFHEQYF.

This clonotype was found many times. The chain couples TRBV9 to TRBJ1-4; D unresolved. V was trimmed by 1 base and J by 6 bases, leaving 7 bases between them. The CDR3 is 13 amino acids. Germline V gives CDR1 SGDLS, CDR2 YYNGEE. The CDR3 sequence is CASSVQEDEKLFF. The CDR3 DNA sequence: TGTGCCAGCAGCGTACAAGAAGATGAAAAACTGTTTTTT.

This clonotype occurred many times. The rearrangement joins TRBV9 to TRBJ2-7; 11 positions match TRBD1. This CDR3 is 17 amino acids long. V gave up 3 bases and J gave up 2 bases; unmatched junction bases: 10. The germline gives CDR1 SGDLS, CDR2 YYNGEE. In nucleotides, the CDR3 is TGTGCCAGCAGCGGCGGGACAGGGGGAAATTTGACCTACGAGCAGTACTTC. As protein: CASSGGTGGNLTYEQYF.

In this sample, this clonotype turned up many times. This chain uses TRBV9 with TRBJ2-7; 15 positions match TRBD2. The CDR3 contains 15 residues. CDR1 SGDLS and CDR2 YYNGEE come from the germline V gene. V shed 3 bases, J shed 4 bases, and the junction held 2 bases outside the gene matches. As DNA, the CDR3 is TGTGCCAGCAGCGCAGGGACTAGCGGGAGGTACGAGCAGTACTTC. Amino acids: CASSAGTSGRYEQYF.